This T cell receptor beta chain originates from a study of PD-L1 blockade in urothelial cancer. Turning to the study itself: Median T cell yield per blood sample was 140,000 to 150,000 cells.

Clones were read by immunoSEQ multiplex PCR, and TCRdb kept only the in-frame ones, dropping some. The table lists about 85,000 clones, more than 70% of them singletons, with roughly an eighth in the top ten. The CDR3 has 13 residues. Losses at the gene ends were 9 bases for V and 5 bases for J; bases not matched to a gene: 7. CDR1 MNHEY and CDR2 SVGAGI come from the germline V gene. Indicated time point: pretreatment peripheral blood. This chain links TRBV6-5 with TRBJ1-1; 9 bases fit TRBD1. Here the sequenced sample was PBMCs, taken around atezolizumab (anti-PD-L1) treatment. This receptor was identified in a man in his sixties with urothelial cancer. The CDR3 spells CASSTGGWTEAFF. CDR3 coding DNA: TGTGCCAGTTCGACAGGGGGGTGGACTGAAGCTTTCTTT.